The entry below gives a single TCR beta chain sequence along with its context. Its antigen is not identified. The sample belongs to a study of cytomegalovirus exposure and HLA in healthy donors. Study-wide results and limits: Rare TCR sequences predominated, though certain public TCRs were found in many donors.

This CDR3 spans 13 amino acids. A multiplex PCR was run with 60 Vbeta primers and 13 Jbeta primers. Profiled with immunoSEQ multiplex PCR; TCRdb holds only in-frame clones, not every one. This sample yields tens of thousands of clones, of which around three quarters are seen a single time; roughly 22% belongs to the top ten. The rearrangement links TRBV7-5 to TRBJ2-7; the table's D gene call, TRBD1, was not cross checked with the DNA. TRBV7-5 is described as a pseudogene. Sequencing input: PBMCs. The TCR originated in a woman between 50 and 59 years old in good health and CMV-seropositive. CDR3 in DNA: TGTGCCAGAAGCTGCGGGACAGGGGACGAGCAGTACTTC. Protein: CARSCGTGDEQYF.